The present T cell receptor beta chain was sequenced within a study of beta chain features in type 1 diabetes. Study results and limitations: A moderate, significant TCRB CDR3 shortening appeared in type 1 diabetes across four CD4+ subsets.

V lost 7 bases and J 1 base, leaving 13 bases between the germline ends. Germline V gene sequence: CDR1 MNHNS, CDR2 SASEGT. The CDR3 sequence is 14 residues long. This clone has just a few counts. The antigen remains undetermined. One heparinised draw, averaging about 0.11 L, was taken per donor. Expressed TCRB transcripts were sequenced because the isolated RNA had all been reverse transcribed beforehand. Profiling relied on immunoSEQ multiplex PCR, and the TCRdb table lists in-frame clones only, not all of them. The sample consists of about 710,000 clones, around an eighth of them appearing once. Sequencing input: naive CD4+ T cells from blood. The rearrangement joins TRBV6-1 to TRBJ2-5; no clear D. The receptor comes from a young man with type 1 diabetes. CDR3 DNA: TGTGCCAGCACCCCAGACGCGAGCCAAGAGACCCAGTACTTC. Translated: CASTPDASQETQYF.